The next 12 T cell receptor beta chains were all read from a single sample in a study of cytomegalovirus exposure and HLA in healthy donors. Vbeta (60) and Jbeta (13) primers were used in the PCR. Profiled with immunoSEQ multiplex PCR; TCRdb holds only in-frame clones, not every one. Of tens of thousands of clones listed, about four fifths were seen once; the top ten hold 1.5% to 2%. The sequencing input was PBMCs. The receptors were sampled from a man aged 18 to 30 in good health and CMV-seronegative.

J is TRBJ1-1 and V is TRBV5-4, with D maybe TRBD1 (6 bases). In germline, CDR1 is SGHNT, CDR2 YYREEE (reference sequence). V shed 5 bases and J shed 5 bases, with 13 bases lying between them. The CDR3 consists of 13 residues. The CDR3 coding sequence is TGTGCCAGCAGGTACGATACAGGGACTGAAGCTTTCTTT. This translates into CASRYDTGTEAFF.

The genes are TRBV4-1 and TRBJ1-5, with D unclear. The CDR3 totals 16 residues. Per germline, CDR1 MGHRA and CDR2 YSYEKL. V shed 0 bases and J shed 0 bases, with 9 bases lying between them. This CDR3 reads CASSQDLGLSNQPQHF. The CDR3 nucleotides read TGCGCCAGCAGCCAAGATCTGGGCCTTAGCAATCAGCCCCAGCATTTT.

The count of this clone is one. This chain connects TRBV5-1 to TRBJ1-4; D is ambiguous. V shed 2 bases and J shed 5 bases, with 16 bases lying between them. The CDR3 is 16 amino acids. Germline lookup yields CDR1 SGHRS and CDR2 YFSETQ. Here the CDR3 DNA reads TGCGCCAGCAGCTTTGTGGGCTTTCAAGGAAATGAAAAACTGTTTTTT. Protein sequence: CASSFVGFQGNEKLFF.

Details on this clone: Distinct nucleotide sequences in the sample also encode this CDR3. Here the CDR3 DNA reads TGCAGCGTTGCGACGGGAGAAGAGACCCAGTACTTC. Amino acids: CSVATGEETQYF. The chain joins TRBV29-1 to TRBJ2-5; possibly TRBD2 for D (6 bases). V was cut by 4 bases and J by 3 bases, with 9 bases left in between. Germline assignment: CDR1 SQVTM and CDR2 ANQGSEA. This CDR3 comprises 12 residues.

This chain connects TRBV27 to TRBJ2-7; no definite D call. This CDR3 region has 13 residues. Trimming shortened V by 9 bases and J by 6 bases, and 18 bases separated the two germline ends. Germline-derived CDR1 and CDR2 are MNHEY and SMNVEV (reference sequence). The CDR3 nucleotides are TGTGCCAGTTCTTTAAGACTCTCCGGCGAGCAGTACTTC. This codes for CASSLRLSGEQYF.

The chain carries TRBV9 and TRBJ2-1, with 8 bases matching TRBD2. From germline, CDR1 is SGDLS and CDR2 YYNGEE. With V trimmed by 3 bases and J by 0 bases, 11 bases remained unmatched. The CDR3 extends over 18 amino acids. This CDR3 reads CASSEQTGTRSSYNEQFF. CDR3 in DNA: TGTGCCAGCAGCGAACAAACCGGGACTAGGAGCTCCTACAATGAGCAGTTCTTC.

The chain joins TRBV5-4 to TRBJ2-1, with 9 bases identical to TRBD2. CDR1 and CDR2 (germline): SGHNT, YYREEE (reference sequence). The CDR3 runs to 15 residues. The V and J ends lost 2 bases and 9 bases, in that order; junction bases with no gene match: 9. The CDR3 protein is CASSLRGGALSEQFF. The CDR3 DNA reads as TGTGCCAGCAGCTTACGCGGGGGGGCCTTAAGTGAGCAGTTCTTC.

The V call is TRBV6-5, the J call TRBJ1-1; unclear D gene. The V end was cut by 4 bases, the J end by 2 bases, with 11 bases between. Germline CDR1 is MNHEY and CDR2 is SVGAGI. This CDR3 region has 14 residues. The CDR3 region has the DNA TGTGCCAGCAGTTCCCTGACAAGAAACACTGAAGCTTTCTTT. Encoded protein: CASSSLTRNTEAFF.

In this sample, this clone turned up once. The gene calls are TRBV10-3 and TRBJ1-5; the D gene is possibly TRBD1 (5 bases). There are 14 residues in the CDR3. Germline V gene lookup returns CDR1 ENHRY and CDR2 SYGVKD. Trimming cost V 8 bases and J 4 bases, with 15 bases left between them. This CDR3 is CAIRGTGRNQPQHF. CDR3 DNA sequence: TGTGCCATCCGGGGGACCGGCCGAAATCAGCCCCAGCATTTT.

The chain links TRBV30 to TRBJ1-1; no firm D call. CDR1 GTSNPN and CDR2 SVGIG come from the germline V gene (reference sequence). The CDR3 length is 14 residues. V lost 1 base and J lost 11, with 20 bases in between. This chain's CDR3 is CAWSDSDGNRRAFF. CDR3 bases: TGTGCCTGGAGTGATTCTGACGGGAACCGGCGGGCTTTCTTT. The full variable domain, its missing parts supplied by reference TRBV30 and TRBJ1-1, is SQTIHQWPATLVQPVGSPLSLECTVEGTSNPNLYWYRQAAGRGLQLLFYSVGIGQISSEVPQNLSASRPQDRQFILSSKKLLLSDSGFYLCAWSDSDGNRRAFFGQGTRLTVV.

In its sample, this clone was seen once. The chain recombines TRBV10-3 with TRBJ1-1; 9 bases are shared with TRBD1. The CDR3 loop spans 13 amino acids. Germline loops: CDR1 ENHRY, CDR2 SYGVKD. The trim removed 6 bases at V and 4 bases at J, leaving 3 bases unmatched. CDR3 region: CAIREDRGTEAFF. In DNA form, the CDR3 reads TGTGCCATCAGAGAGGACAGGGGCACTGAAGCTTTCTTT.

CDR3 sequence: CASSLAGVYNSPLHF. The CDR3 bases are TGTGCCAGCAGCCTTGCCGGAGTATATAATTCACCCCTCCACTTT. The genes are TRBV7-9 and TRBJ1-6, with D hard to call. Per the germline V gene, CDR1 is SEHNR and CDR2 is FQNEAQ (reference sequence). The CDR3 length is 15 residues. Trimming left V 5 bases short and J 4 bases short, with 12 bases between. The full variable domain, rest sourced from reference TRBV7-9 and TRBJ1-6, is DTGVSQNPRHKITKRGQNVTFRCDPISEHNRLYWYRQTLGQGPEFLTYFQNEAQLEKSRLLSDRFSAERPKGSFSTLEIQRTEQGDSAMYLCASSLAGVYNSPLHFGNGTRLTVT.